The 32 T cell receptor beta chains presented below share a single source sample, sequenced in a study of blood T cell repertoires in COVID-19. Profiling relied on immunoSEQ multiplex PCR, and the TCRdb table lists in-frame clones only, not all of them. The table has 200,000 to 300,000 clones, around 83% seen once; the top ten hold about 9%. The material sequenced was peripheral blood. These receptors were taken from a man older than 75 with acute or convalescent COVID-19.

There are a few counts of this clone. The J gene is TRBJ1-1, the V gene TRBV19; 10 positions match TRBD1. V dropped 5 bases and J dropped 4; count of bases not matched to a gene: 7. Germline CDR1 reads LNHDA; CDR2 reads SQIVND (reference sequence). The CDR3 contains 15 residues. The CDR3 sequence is CASSPGTGEGTEAFF. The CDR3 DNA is TGTGCCAGTAGTCCCGGGACAGGGGAAGGCACTGAAGCTTTCTTT.

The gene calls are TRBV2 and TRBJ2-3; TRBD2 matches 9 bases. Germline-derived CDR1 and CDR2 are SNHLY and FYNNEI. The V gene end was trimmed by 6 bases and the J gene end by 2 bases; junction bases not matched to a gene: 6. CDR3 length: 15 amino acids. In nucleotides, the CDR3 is TGTGCCAGCAGGCCCGAGCGGGGGGCCACAGATACGCAGTATTTT. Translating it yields CASRPERGATDTQYF.

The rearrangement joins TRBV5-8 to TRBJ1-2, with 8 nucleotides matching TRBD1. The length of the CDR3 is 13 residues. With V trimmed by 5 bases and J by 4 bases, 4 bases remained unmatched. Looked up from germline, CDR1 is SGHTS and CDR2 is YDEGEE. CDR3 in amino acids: CASSPTGGYGYTF. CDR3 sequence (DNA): TGTGCCAGCAGTCCTACAGGGGGCTATGGCTACACCTTC.

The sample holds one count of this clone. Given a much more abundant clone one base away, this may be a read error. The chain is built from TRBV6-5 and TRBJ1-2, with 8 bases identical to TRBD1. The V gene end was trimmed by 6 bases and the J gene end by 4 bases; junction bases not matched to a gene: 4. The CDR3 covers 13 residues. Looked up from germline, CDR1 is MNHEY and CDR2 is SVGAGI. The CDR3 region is CASSPDRVYGYTF. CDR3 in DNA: TGTGCCAGCAGCCCGGACAGGGTCTATGGCTACACCTTC.

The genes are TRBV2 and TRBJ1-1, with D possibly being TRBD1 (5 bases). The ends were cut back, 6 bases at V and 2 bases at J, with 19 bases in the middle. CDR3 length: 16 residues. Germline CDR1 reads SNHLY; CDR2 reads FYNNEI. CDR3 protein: CASREPGLGGNTEAFF. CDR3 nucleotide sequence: TGTGCCAGCAGAGAGCCGGGACTGGGAGGAAACACTGAAGCTTTCTTT.

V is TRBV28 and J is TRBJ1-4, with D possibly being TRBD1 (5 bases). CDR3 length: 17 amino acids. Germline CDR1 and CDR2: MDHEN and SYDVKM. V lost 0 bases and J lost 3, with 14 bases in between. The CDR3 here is CASSLWGRGAANEKLFF. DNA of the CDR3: TGTGCCAGCAGTTTATGGGGAAGGGGCGCGGCTAATGAAAAACTGTTTTTT.

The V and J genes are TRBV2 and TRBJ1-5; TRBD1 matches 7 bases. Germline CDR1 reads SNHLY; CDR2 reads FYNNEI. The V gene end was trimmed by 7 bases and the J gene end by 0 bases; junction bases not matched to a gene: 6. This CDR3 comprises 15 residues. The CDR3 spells CASTDRAYSNQPQHF. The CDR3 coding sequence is TGTGCCAGCACAGACAGGGCCTATAGCAATCAGCCCCAGCATTTT.

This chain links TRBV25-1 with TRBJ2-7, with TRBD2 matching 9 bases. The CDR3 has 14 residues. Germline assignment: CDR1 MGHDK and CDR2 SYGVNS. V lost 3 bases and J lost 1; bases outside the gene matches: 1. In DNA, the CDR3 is TGTGCCAGCAGTGAGACTAGCGGTTCCTACGAGCAGTACTTC. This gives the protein CASSETSGSYEQYF.

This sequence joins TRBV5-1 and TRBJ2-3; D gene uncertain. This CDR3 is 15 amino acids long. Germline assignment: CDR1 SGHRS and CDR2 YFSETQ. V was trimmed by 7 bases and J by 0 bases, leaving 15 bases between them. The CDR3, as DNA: TGCGCCAGCCGTCCGGGTCCCACTAGCACAGATACGCAGTATTTT. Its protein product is CASRPGPTSTDTQYF.

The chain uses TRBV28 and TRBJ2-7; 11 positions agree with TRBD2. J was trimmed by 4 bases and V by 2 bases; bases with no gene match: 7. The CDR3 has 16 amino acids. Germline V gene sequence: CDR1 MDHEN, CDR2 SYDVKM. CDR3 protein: CASSLVLSGGAYEQYF. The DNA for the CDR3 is TGTGCCAGCAGTTTAGTCCTTAGCGGGGGGGCTTACGAGCAGTACTTC.

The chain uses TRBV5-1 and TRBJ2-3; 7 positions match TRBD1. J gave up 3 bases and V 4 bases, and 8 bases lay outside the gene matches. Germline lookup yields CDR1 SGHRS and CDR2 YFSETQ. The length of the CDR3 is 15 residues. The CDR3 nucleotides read TGCGCCAGCAGCCTATGGGGACAGACTACAGATACGCAGTATTTT. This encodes CASSLWGQTTDTQYF.

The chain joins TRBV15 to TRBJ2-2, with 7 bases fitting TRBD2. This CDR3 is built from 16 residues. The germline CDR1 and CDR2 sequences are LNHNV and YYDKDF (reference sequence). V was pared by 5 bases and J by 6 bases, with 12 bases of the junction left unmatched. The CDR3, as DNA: TGTGCCACCAGCGGGCCGGGCGGGAGCGTCTCCGGGGAGCTGTTTTTT. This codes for CATSGPGGSVSGELFF.

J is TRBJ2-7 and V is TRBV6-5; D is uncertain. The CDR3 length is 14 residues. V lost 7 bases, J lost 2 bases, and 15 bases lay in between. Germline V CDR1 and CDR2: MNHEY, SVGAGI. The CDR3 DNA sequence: TGTGCCAGCATCCCTAGAATACCGCCCTACGAGCAGTACTTC. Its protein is CASIPRIPPYEQYF.

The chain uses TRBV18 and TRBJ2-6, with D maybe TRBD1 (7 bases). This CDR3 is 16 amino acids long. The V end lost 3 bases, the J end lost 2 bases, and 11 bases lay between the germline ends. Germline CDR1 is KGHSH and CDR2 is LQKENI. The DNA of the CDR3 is TGTGCCAGCTCACCTTCCAGGGGGGCTGGGGCCAACGTCCTGACTTTC. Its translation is CASSPSRGAGANVLTF.

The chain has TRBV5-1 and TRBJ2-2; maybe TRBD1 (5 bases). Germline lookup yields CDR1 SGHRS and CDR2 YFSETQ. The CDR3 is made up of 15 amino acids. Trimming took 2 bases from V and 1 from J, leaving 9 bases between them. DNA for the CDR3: TGCGCCAGCAGCTTAACAGGAAAGAACACCGGGGAGCTGTTTTTT. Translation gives CASSLTGKNTGELFF.

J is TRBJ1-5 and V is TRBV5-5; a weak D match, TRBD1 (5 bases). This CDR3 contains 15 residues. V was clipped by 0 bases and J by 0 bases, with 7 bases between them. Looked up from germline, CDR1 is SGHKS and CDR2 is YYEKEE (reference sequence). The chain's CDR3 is CASSLGRDSNQPQHF. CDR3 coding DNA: TGTGCCAGCAGCTTGGGCAGGGATAGCAATCAGCCCCAGCATTTT.

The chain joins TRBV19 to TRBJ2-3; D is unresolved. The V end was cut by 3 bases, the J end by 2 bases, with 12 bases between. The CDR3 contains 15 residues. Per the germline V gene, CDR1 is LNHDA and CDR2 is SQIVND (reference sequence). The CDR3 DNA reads TGTGCCAGTAGTATTTTTGCCGTGGCCACAGATACGCAGTATTTT. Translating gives CASSIFAVATDTQYF.

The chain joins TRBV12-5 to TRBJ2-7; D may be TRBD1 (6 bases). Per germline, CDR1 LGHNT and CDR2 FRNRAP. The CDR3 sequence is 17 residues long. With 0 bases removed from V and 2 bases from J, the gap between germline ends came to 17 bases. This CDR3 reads CASGLVLGGPRAYEQYF. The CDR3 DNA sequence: TGTGCTAGTGGTTTGGTACTTGGGGGCCCCAGGGCCTACGAGCAGTACTTC.

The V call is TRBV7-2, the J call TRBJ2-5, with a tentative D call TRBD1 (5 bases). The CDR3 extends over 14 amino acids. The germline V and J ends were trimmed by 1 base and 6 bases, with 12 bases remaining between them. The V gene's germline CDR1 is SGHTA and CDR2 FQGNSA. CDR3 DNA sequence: TGTGCCAGCAGCTTAGGTTCTAGGGGAAAGACCCAGTACTTC. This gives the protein CASSLGSRGKTQYF.

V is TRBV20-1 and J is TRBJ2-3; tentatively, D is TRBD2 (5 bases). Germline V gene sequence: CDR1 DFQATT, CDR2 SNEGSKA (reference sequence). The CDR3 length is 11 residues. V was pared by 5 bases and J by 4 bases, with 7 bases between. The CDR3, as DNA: TGCAGTGCTGGCGGGCCAGATACGCAGTATTTT. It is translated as CSAGGPDTQYF.

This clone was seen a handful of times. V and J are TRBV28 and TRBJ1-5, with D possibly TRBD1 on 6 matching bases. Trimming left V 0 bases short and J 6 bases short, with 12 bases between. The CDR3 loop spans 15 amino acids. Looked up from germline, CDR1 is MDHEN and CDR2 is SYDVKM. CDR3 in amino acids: CASSLWAGVAQPQHF. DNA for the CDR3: TGTGCCAGCAGTTTATGGGCAGGGGTGGCTCAGCCCCAGCATTTT.

The CDR3 reads CASSSGGSGTPWGGQYF. The CDR3 DNA reads TGTGCCAGCAGCTCGGGGGGATCCGGGACACCCTGGGGAGGTCAGTACTTC. This chain connects TRBV5-4 to TRBJ2-4, with D perhaps TRBD2 (7 bases). V was clipped by 3 bases and J by 12 bases, with 28 bases between them. This CDR3 spans 17 amino acids. Germline CDR1 reads SGHNT; CDR2 reads YYREEE (reference sequence).

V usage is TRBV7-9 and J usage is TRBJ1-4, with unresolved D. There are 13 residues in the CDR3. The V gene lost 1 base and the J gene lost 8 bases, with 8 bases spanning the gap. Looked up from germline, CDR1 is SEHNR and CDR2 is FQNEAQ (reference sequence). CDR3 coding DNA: TGTGCCAGCAGCTTAGACACGCAGGAAAAACTGTTTTTT. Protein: CASSLDTQEKLFF.

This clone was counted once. CDR3 sequence reads: CASSSGKKETQYF. Written as DNA, the CDR3 is TGTGCCAGCAGCTCAGGGAAAAAAGAGACCCAGTACTTC. The J gene is TRBJ2-5, the V gene TRBV7-9; tentatively, D is TRBD1 (5 bases). Trimming removed 4 bases at V and 3 bases at J, with 9 bases between. The CDR3 runs 13 residues. CDR1 is SEHNR, CDR2 FQNEAQ, per germline (reference sequence).

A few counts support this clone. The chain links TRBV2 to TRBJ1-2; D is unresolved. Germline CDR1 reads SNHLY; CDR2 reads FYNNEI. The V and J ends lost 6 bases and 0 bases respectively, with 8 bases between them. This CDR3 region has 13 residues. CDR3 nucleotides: TGTGCCAGCAGCAAGGAGACTAACTATGGCTACACCTTC. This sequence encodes CASSKETNYGYTF.

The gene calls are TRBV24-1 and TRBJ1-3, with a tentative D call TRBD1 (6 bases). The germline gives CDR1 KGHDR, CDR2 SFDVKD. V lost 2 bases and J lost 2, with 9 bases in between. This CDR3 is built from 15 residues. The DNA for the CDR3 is TGTGCCACCAGTGATTACTCAGGGGCTGGAAACACCATATATTTT. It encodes CATSDYSGAGNTIYF.

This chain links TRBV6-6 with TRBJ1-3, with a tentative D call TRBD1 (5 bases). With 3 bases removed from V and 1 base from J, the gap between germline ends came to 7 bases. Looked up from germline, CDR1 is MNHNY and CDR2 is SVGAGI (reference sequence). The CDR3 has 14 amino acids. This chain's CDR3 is CASSYRGSGNTIYF. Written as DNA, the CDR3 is TGTGCCAGCAGTTATAGGGGATCTGGAAACACCATATATTTT.

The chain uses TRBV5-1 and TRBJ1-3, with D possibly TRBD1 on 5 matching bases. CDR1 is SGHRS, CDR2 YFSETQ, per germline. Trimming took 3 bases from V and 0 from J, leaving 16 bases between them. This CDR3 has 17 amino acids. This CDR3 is CASSSPEGDFSGNTIYF. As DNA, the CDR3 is TGCGCCAGCAGCTCTCCGGAAGGGGATTTCTCTGGAAACACCATATATTTT.

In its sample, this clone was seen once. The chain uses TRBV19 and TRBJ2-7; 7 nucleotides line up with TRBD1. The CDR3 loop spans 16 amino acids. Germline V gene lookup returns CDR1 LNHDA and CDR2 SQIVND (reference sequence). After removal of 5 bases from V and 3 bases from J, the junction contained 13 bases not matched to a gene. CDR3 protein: CASSPRQGRGIYEQYF. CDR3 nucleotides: TGTGCCAGTAGTCCTCGACAGGGTCGGGGAATCTACGAGCAGTACTTC.

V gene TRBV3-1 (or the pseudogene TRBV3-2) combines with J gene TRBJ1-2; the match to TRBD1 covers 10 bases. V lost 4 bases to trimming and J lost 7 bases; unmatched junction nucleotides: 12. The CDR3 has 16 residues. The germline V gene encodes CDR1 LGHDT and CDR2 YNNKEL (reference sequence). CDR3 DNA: TGTGCCAGCAGCCTCGGGACAGGGGACCTCGGTGGTGGCTACACCTTC. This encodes CASSLGTGDLGGGYTF.

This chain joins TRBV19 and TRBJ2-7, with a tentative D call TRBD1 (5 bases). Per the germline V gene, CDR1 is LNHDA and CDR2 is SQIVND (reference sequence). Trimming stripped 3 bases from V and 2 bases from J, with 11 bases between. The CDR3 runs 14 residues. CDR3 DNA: TGTGCCAGTAGTATTGGCTGGGGCCCCTACGAGCAGTACTTC. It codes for CASSIGWGPYEQYF.

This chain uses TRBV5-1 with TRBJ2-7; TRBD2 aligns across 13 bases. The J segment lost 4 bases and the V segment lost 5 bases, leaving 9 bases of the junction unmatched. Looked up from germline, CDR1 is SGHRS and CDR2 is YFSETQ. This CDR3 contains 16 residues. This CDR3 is CASSPGTSGVVYEQYF. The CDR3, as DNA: TGCGCCAGCAGTCCGGGGACTAGCGGGGTCGTATACGAGCAGTACTTC.